This TCR beta chain is drawn from a study of shared clonotypes between healthy human individuals. General study findings and limits: As a rule, naive subsets had a larger estimated richness than memory subsets. Generation probability values for non-shared clonotypes were lower than those for clonotypes shared by all four donors.

Original handling: ImmunoSEQ sequences covered only the junction and lacked quality scores; filtering therefore differed. The assay was immunoSEQ multiplex PCR, and TCRdb's table has in-frame clones only and misses some. That table is the source of V, J and clone size, and D and trimming were worked out from the DNA. The sample shows a few hundred thousand clones, 74% of them seen only once. V shed 3 bases and J shed 7 bases, with 16 bases lying between them. This CDR3 has 15 residues. The germline V gene encodes CDR1 LNHDA and CDR2 SQIVND (reference sequence). The sample holds one count of this clone. Its antigen is not known.

The sequenced sample consisted of memory CD4+ T cells sorted from blood. Subset noted: CD45RA-negative fraction. This TCR was sampled from a man between 25 and 39 years old in good health. The chain joins TRBV19 to TRBJ2-1; D ambiguous. DNA of the CDR3: TGTGCCAGTAGTATTTCGAGTGTCGTTCAGAATGAGCAGTTCTTC. It encodes CASSISSVVQNEQFF.